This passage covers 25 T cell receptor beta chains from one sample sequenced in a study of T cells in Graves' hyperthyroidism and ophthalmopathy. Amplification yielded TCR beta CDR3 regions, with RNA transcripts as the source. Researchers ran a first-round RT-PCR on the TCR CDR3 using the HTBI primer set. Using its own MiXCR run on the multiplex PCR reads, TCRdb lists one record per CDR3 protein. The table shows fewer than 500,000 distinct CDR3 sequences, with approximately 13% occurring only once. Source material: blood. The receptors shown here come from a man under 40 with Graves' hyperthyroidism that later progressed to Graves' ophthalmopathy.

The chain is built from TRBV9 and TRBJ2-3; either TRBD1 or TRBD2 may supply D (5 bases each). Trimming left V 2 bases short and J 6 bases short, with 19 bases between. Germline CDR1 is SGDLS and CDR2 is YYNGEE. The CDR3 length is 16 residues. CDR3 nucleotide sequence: TGTGCCAGCAGCGTTCGGGGCGGATCCGTCGCCGATACGCAGTATTTT. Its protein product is CASSVRGGSVADTQYF.

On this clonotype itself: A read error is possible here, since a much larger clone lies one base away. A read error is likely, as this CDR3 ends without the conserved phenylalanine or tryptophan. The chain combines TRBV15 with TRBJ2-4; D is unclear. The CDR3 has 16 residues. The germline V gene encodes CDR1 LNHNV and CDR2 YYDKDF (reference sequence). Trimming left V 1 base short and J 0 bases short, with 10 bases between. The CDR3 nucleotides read TGTGCCACCAGCAGAGTGCAGGACCTAGCCAAAAACATTCAGTACCTC. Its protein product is CATSRVQDLAKNIQYL.

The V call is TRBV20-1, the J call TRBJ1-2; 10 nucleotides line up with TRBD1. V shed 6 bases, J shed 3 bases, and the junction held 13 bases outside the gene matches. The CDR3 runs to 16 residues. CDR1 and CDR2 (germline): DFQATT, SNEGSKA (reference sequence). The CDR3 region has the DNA TGCAGTGCCCGACCGGGACAGGGGCAGGTTTACTATGGCTACACCTTC. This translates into CSARPGQGQVYYGYTF.

The CDR3 region is CATSPGQNYNEQFF. The CDR3 region has the DNA TGTGCCACCAGCCCGGGACAGAACTACAATGAGCAGTTCTTC. The chain links TRBV24-1 to TRBJ2-1, with TRBD1 matching over 7 bases. V shed 7 bases, J shed 3 bases, and the junction held 5 bases outside the gene matches. The CDR3 is made up of 14 amino acids. CDR1 and CDR2 (germline): KGHDR, SFDVKD.

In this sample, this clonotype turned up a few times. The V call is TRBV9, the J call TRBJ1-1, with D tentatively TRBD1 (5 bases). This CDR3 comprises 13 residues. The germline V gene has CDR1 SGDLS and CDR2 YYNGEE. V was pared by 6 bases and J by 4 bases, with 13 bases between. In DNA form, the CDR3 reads TGTGCCAGCAACCCCTCGGGGGGCACTGAAGCTTTCTTT. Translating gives CASNPSGGTEAFF.

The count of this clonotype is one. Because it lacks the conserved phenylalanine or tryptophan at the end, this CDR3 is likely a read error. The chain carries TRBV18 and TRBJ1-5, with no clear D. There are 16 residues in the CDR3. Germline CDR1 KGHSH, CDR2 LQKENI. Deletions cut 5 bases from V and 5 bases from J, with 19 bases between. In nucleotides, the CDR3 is TGTGCCAGCTCAAGCGTCCAGATTTTTTCGGATCAGCCCCAGCATCTT. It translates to CASSSVQIFSDQPQHL.

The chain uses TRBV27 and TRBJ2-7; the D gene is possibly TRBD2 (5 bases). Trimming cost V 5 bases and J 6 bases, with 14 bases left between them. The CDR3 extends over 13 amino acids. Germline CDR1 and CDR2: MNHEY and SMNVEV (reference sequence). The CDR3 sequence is CASSDRETCEQYF. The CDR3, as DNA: TGTGCCAGCAGTGACCGGGAAACCTGCGAGCAGTACTTC.

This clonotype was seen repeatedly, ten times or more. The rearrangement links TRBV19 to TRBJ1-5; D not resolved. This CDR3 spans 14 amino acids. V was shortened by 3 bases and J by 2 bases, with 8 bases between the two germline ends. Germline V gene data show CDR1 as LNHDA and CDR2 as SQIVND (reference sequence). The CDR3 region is CASSIGRGNQPQHF. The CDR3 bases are TGTGCCAGTAGTATTGGGAGGGGCAATCAGCCCCAGCATTTT. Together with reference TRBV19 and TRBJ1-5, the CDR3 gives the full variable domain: DGGITQSPKYLFRKEGQNVTLSCEQNLNHDAMYWYRQDPGQGLRLIYYSQIVNDFQKGDIAEGYSVSREKKESFPLTVTSAQKNPTAFYLCASSIGRGNQPQHFGDGTRLSIL.

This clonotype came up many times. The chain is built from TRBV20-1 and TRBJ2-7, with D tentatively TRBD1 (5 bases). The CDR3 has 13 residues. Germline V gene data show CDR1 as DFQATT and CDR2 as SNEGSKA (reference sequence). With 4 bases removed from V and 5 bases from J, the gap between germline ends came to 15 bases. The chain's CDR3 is CSATSGLNNEQYF. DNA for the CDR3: TGCAGTGCTACTTCAGGGCTTAACAACGAGCAGTACTTC.

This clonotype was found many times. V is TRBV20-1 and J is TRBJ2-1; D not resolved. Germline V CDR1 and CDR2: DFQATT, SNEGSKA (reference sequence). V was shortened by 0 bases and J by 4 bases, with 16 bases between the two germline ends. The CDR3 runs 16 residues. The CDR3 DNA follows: TGCAGTGCTAGAGATAGGAGACGTGGGGTATACAATGAGCAGTTCTTC. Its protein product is CSARDRRRGVYNEQFF.

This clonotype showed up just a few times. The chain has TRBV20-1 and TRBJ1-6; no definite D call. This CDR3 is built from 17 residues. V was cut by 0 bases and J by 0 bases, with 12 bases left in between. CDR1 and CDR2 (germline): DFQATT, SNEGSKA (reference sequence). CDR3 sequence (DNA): TGCAGTGCTAGAGACACCCCCAGGAGCTCCTATAATTCACCCCTCCACTTT. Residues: CSARDTPRSSYNSPLHF.

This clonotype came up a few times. CDR3 in DNA: TGTGCCAGCAGCTCTTCCGGGGACACCATATATTTT. Translating it yields CASSSSGDTIYF. V and J are TRBV7-9 and TRBJ1-3; D remains unclear. The V gene's germline CDR1 is SEHNR and CDR2 FQNEAQ (reference sequence). The V end was cut by 4 bases, the J end by 8 bases, with 9 bases between. The CDR3 consists of 12 residues.

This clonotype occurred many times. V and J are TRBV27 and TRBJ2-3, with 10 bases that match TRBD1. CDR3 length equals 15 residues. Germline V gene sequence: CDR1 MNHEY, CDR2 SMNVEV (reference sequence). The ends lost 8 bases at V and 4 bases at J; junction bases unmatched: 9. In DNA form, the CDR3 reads TGTGCCAGCGCCTTGACAGGGGGCGTCTCAGATACGCAGTATTTT. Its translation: CASALTGGVSDTQYF.

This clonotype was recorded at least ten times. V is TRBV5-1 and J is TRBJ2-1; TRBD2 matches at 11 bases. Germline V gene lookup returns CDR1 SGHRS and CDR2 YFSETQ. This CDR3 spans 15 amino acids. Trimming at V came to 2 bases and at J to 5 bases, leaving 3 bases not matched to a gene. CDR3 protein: CASSFGTSGNNEQFF. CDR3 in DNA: TGCGCCAGCAGCTTTGGGACTAGCGGAAACAATGAGCAGTTCTTC.

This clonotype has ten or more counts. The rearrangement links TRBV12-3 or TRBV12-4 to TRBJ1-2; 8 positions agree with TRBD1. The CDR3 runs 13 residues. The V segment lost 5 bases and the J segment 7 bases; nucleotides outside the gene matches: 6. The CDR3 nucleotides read TGTGCCAGCAGTCTCACAGGGGGTAGTGGCTACACCTTC. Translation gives CASSLTGGSGYTF.

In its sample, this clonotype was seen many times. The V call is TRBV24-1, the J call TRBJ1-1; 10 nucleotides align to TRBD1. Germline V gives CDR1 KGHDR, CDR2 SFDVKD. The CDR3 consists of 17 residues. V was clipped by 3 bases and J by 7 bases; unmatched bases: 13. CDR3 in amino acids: CATSDAPRQGAPGEAFF. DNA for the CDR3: TGTGCCACCAGTGATGCGCCGCGACAGGGGGCGCCCGGTGAAGCTTTCTTT.

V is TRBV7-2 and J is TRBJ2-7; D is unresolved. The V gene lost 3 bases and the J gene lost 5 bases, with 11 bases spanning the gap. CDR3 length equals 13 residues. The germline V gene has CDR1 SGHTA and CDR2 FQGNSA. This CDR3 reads CASSFQQGHEQYF. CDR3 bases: TGTGCCAGCAGCTTCCAGCAAGGTCACGAGCAGTACTTC. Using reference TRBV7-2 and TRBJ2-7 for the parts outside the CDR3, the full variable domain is GAGVSQSPSNKVTEKGKDVELRCDPISGHTALYWYRQSLGQGLEFLIYFQGNSAPDKSGLPSDRFSAERTGGSVSTLTIQRTQQEDSAVYLCASSFQQGHEQYFGPGTRLTVT.

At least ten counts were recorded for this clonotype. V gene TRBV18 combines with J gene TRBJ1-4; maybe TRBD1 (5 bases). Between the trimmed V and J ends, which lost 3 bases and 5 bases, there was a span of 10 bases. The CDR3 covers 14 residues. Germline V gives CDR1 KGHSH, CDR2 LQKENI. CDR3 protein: CASSPRDSNEKLFF. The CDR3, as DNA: TGTGCCAGCTCACCCCGGGACTCGAATGAAAAACTGTTTTTT.

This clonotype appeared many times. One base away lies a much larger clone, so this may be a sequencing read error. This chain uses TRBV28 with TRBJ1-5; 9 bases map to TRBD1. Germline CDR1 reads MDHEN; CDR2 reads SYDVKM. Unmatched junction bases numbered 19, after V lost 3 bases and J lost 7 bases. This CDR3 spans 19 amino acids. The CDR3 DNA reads TGTGCCAGCAGTTTTGCCTTCGGCACGAACAGGGGGCCCAACCAGCCCCAGCATTTT. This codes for CASSFAFGTNRGPNQPQHF.

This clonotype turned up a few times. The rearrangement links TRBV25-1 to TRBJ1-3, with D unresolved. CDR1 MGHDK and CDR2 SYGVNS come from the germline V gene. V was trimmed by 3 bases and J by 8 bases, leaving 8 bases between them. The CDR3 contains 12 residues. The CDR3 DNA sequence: TGTGCCAGCAGTGAGACGGGGTACACCATATATTTT. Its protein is CASSETGYTIYF.

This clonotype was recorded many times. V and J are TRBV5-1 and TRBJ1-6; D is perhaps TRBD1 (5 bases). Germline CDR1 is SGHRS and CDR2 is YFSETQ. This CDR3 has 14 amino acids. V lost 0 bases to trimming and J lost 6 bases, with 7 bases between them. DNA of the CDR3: TGCGCCAGCAGCTTGGGACAGCCTAATTCACCCCTCCACTTT. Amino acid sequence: CASSLGQPNSPLHF.

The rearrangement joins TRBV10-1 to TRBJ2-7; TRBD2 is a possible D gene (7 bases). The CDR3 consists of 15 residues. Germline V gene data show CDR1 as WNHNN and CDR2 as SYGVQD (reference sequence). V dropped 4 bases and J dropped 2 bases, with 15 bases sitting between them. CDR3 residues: CASSGGGGLTYEQYF. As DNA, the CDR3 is TGCGCCAGCAGTGGAGGGGGGGGCTTAACCTACGAGCAGTACTTC.

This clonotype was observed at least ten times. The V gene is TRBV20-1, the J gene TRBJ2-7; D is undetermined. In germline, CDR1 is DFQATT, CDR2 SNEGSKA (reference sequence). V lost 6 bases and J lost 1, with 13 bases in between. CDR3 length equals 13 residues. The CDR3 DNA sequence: TGCAGTGCCTCAAACCCTTTATCCTACGAGCAGTACTTC. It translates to CSASNPLSYEQYF.

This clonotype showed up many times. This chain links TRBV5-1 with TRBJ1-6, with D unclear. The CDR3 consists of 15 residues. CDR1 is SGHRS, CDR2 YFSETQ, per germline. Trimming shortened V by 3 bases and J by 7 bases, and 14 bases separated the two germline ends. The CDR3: CASSSLGVANSPLHF. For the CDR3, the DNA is TGCGCCAGCAGCTCCCTCGGGGTTGCCAATTCACCCCTCCACTTT. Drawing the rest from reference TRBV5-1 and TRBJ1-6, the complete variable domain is KAGVTQTPRYLIKTRGQQVTLSCSPISGHRSVSWYQQTPGQGLQFLFEYFSETQRNKGNFPGRFSGRQFSNSRSEMNVSTLELGDSALYLCASSSLGVANSPLHFGNGTRLTVT.

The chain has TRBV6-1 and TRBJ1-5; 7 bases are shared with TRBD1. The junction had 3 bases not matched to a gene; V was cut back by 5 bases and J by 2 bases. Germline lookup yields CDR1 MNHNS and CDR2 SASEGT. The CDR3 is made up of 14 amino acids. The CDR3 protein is CASSFQGGNQPQHF. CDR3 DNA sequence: TGTGCCAGCAGTTTCCAGGGGGGCAATCAGCCCCAGCATTTT.